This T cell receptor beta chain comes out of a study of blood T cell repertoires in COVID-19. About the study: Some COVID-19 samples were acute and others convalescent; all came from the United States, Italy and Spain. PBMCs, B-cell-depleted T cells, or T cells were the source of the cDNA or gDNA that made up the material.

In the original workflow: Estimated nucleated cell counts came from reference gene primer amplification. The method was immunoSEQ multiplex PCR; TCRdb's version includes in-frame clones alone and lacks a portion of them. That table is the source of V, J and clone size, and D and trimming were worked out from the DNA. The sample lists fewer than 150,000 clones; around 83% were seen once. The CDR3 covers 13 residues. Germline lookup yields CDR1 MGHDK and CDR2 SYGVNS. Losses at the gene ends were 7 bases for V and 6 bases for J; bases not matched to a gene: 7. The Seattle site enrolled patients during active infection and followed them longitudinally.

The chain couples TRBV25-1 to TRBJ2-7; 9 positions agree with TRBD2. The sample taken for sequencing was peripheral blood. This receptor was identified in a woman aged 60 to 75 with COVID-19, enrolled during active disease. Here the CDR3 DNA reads TGTGCCAGCACCATCGGCGGGGGGGGCGAGCAGTACTTC. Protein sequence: CASTIGGGGEQYF.